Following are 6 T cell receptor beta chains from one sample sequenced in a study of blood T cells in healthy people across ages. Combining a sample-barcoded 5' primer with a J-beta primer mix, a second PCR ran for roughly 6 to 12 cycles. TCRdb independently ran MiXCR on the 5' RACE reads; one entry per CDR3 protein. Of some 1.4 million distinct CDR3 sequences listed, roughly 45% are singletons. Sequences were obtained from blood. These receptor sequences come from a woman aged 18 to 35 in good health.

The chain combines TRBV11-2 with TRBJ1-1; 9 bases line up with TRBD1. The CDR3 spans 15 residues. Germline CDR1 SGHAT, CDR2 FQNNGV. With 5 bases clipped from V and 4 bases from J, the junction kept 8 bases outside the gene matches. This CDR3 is CASSVTGGGSTEAFF. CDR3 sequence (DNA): TGTGCCAGCAGCGTCACAGGGGGCGGAAGCACTGAAGCTTTCTTT. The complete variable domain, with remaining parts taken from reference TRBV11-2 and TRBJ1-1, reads EAGVAQSPRYKIIEKRQSVAFWCNPISGHATLYWYQQILGQGPKLLIQFQNNGVVDDSQLPKDRFSAERLKGVDSTLKIQPAKLEDSAVYLCASSVTGGGSTEAFFGQGTRLTVV.

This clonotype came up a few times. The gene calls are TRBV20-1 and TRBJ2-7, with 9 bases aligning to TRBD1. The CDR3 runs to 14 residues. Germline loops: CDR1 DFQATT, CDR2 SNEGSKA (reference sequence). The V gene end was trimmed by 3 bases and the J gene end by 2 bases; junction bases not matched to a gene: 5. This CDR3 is CSARRTGETYEQYF. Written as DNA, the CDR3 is TGCAGTGCTAGGCGGACAGGGGAAACCTACGAGCAGTACTTC.

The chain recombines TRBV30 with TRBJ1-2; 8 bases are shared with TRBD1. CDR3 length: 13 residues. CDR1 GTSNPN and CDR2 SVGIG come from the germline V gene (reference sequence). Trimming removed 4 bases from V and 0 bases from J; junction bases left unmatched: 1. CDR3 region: CAWKGQANYGYTF. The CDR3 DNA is TGTGCCTGGAAGGGACAGGCTAACTATGGCTACACCTTC.

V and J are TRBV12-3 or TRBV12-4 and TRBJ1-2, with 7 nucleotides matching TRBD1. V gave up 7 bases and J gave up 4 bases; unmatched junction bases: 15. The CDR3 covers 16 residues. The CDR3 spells CASTRGGTGVAYGYTF. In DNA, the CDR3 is TGTGCCAGCACGAGAGGAGGAACAGGGGTTGCCTATGGCTACACCTTC.

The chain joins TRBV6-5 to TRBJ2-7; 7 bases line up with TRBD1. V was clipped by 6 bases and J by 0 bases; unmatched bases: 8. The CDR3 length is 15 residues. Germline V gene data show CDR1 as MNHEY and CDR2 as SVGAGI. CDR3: CASRGTGDSSYEQYF. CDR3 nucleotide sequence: TGTGCCAGCAGGGGCACAGGGGACAGCTCCTACGAGCAGTACTTC.

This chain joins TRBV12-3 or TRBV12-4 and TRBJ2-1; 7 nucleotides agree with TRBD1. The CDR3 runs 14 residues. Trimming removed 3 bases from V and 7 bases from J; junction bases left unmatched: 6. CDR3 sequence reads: CASSFLQGRNEQFF. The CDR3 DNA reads TGTGCCAGCAGTTTCTTACAGGGGCGGAATGAGCAGTTCTTC.